This TCR beta chain was captured in a study of blood T cell repertoires in COVID-19. Germline assignment: CDR1 SGHTA and CDR2 FQGNSA. This CDR3 region has 15 residues. V lost 2 bases and J 2 bases, leaving 13 bases between the germline ends. How the authors handled the data: Scientists estimated how many nucleated cells there were by amplifying reference gene primers. Libraries were prepared by immunoSEQ multiplex PCR; TCRdb keeps only in-frame clonotypes and omits some of them. V and J calls and clone size are given by that table; D and trimming were obtained from the DNA. The data hold fewer than 300,000 clones, with 75% to 90% observed a single time.

This clonotype was obtained from a human donor in a cohort sampled during active COVID-19. Material: peripheral blood. This chain uses TRBV7-2 with TRBJ2-7, with D maybe TRBD1 (5 bases). CDR3 sequence (DNA): TGTGCCAGCAGCTTAAACAATGGGGCTGCCTACGAGCAGTACTTC. Translating gives CASSLNNGAAYEQYF.